This passage covers 22 T cell receptor beta chains from one sample sequenced in a study of naive and memory T cell subsets. General study points: A few larger clonotypes appeared in naive repertoires, especially CD8, possibly memory cells re-expressing CD45RA.

No antigen has been assigned to these receptors. Both TRBC1 and TRBC2 were covered by a beta constant-region primer of two equimolar oligonucleotides. The ligated cDNA underwent four PCR rounds using SP2 and nested alpha and beta constant-region primers. TCRdb processed the UMI-ligation and nested PCR reads anew with MiXCR; each CDR3 protein has one entry. The table records about 99,000 distinct CDR3 sequences, about 14% of them present only once. The material sequenced was naive CD8+ T cells from blood. These receptors came from a human donor in good health.

The chain couples TRBV10-3 to TRBJ2-7; D ambiguous. Germline V lookup: CDR1 ENHRY, CDR2 SYGVKD. V shed 1 base and J shed 5 bases, with 3 bases lying between them. This CDR3 is built from 11 residues. DNA of the CDR3: TGTGCCATCAGTGAGTACGACGAGCAGTACTTC. It yields the protein CAISEYDEQYF.

This clonotype has only a few counts. This rearrangement joins TRBV12-3 or TRBV12-4 to TRBJ2-5, with D possibly matching TRBD2 (5 bases). The CDR3 covers 15 residues. V was shortened by 5 bases and J by 4 bases, with 17 bases between the two germline ends. The CDR3 protein is CASSARSRERETQYF. The CDR3 nucleotides are TGTGCCAGCAGTGCGCGATCTAGGGAGAGAGAGACCCAGTACTTC.

The rearrangement joins TRBV2 to TRBJ2-7; D unresolved. CDR1 and CDR2 (germline): SNHLY, FYNNEI. The CDR3 sequence is 15 residues long. Trimming removed 2 bases from V and 0 bases from J, with 11 bases in between. As DNA, the CDR3 is TGTGCCAGCAGTGAACTCTGGCAGTCCTCCTACGAGCAGTACTTC. Protein sequence: CASSELWQSSYEQYF.

In its sample, this clonotype was seen many times. The chain uses TRBV10-3 and TRBJ2-7; D call uncertain. The V end lost 6 bases, the J end lost 2 bases, and 8 bases lay between the germline ends. This CDR3 is built from 12 residues. Germline loops: CDR1 ENHRY, CDR2 SYGVKD. DNA for the CDR3: TGTGCCATCAGCGAGAGAGCCTACGAGCAGTACTTC. Translation: CAISERAYEQYF.

This clonotype has at least ten counts. The genes are TRBV3-1 and TRBJ1-1; no clear D. Germline assignment: CDR1 LGHDT and CDR2 YNNKEL (reference sequence). V dropped 0 bases and J dropped 10 bases, with 15 bases sitting between them. The CDR3 runs to 14 residues. CDR3 coding DNA: TGTGCCAGCAGCCAAGATTGGGCAATCCCAGGAGCTTTCTTT. Translation gives CASSQDWAIPGAFF.

This chain joins TRBV27 and TRBJ2-7, with 12 bases that match TRBD2. There are 14 residues in the CDR3. The germline CDR1 and CDR2 sequences are MNHEY and SMNVEV (reference sequence). Losses at the gene ends were 6 bases for V and 3 bases for J; bases not matched to a gene: 3. The CDR3 sequence is CASRWTSGVYEQYF. The CDR3 coding sequence is TGTGCCAGCAGATGGACTAGCGGGGTCTACGAGCAGTACTTC.

The chain links TRBV20-1 to TRBJ2-1; TRBD2 aligns across 10 bases. Trimming removed 6 bases from V and 2 bases from J; junction bases left unmatched: 7. Germline V gene sequence: CDR1 DFQATT, CDR2 SNEGSKA (reference sequence). The CDR3 runs 15 residues. The CDR3 DNA reads TGCAGTGCCAGGCGGCTAGCGGGGGCCTACAATGAGCAGTTCTTC. It encodes CSARRLAGAYNEQFF.

This clonotype was detected a few times. The genes are TRBV5-1 and TRBJ2-1; TRBD2 aligns across 12 bases. V lost 4 bases to trimming and J lost 0 bases; unmatched junction nucleotides: 5. From germline, CDR1 is SGHRS and CDR2 YFSETQ. The CDR3 runs 17 residues. CDR3: CASSAGLAGISYNEQFF. CDR3 in DNA: TGCGCCAGCAGCGCGGGACTAGCGGGCATCTCCTACAATGAGCAGTTCTTC.

This clonotype has a count of ten or more. The chain is built from TRBV10-2 and TRBJ2-1; a weak D match, TRBD1 (7 bases). Between the trimmed V and J ends, which lost 6 bases and 6 bases, there was a span of 15 bases. This CDR3 spans 14 amino acids. From germline, CDR1 is WSHSY and CDR2 SAAADI. The CDR3 DNA follows: TGCGCCAGCAGCGGTTACAGGGGAGGCAATGAGCAGTTCTTC. Translated: CASSGYRGGNEQFF.

The chain joins TRBV9 to TRBJ2-6; 7 positions agree with TRBD2. J lost 0 bases, V lost 0 bases, and 18 bases had no gene match. This CDR3 spans 22 amino acids. From germline, CDR1 is SGDLS and CDR2 YYNGEE. As DNA, the CDR3 is TGTGCCAGCAGCGTAGTGTTGGGGAGGGTTGATTCCATTGACTCTGGGGCCAACGTCCTGACTTTC. Translation: CASSVVLGRVDSIDSGANVLTF.

A single count supports this clonotype. The rearrangement links TRBV7-8 to TRBJ2-7, with 8 bases that match TRBD1. The CDR3 is 13 residues long. With V trimmed by 7 bases and J by 3 bases, 5 bases remained unmatched. Per germline, CDR1 SGHVS and CDR2 FQNEAQ. CDR3 coding DNA: TGTGCCAGCATGGAACAGGGGGACTACGAGCAGTACTTC. It encodes CASMEQGDYEQYF.

This clonotype was counted only a few times. This rearrangement joins TRBV29-1 to TRBJ2-1, with 10 positions matching TRBD2. Germline CDR1 is SQVTM and CDR2 is ANQGSEA. V was clipped by 2 bases and J by 7 bases; unmatched bases: 14. The CDR3 has 17 residues. CDR3 amino acids: CSVESGLALSNSNEQFF. DNA for the CDR3: TGCAGCGTTGAATCGGGACTAGCGCTTAGTAATAGTAATGAGCAGTTCTTC.

The V call is TRBV7-9, the J call TRBJ2-1; D is unclear. The CDR3 sequence is 15 residues long. Germline values: CDR1 SEHNR, CDR2 FQNEAQ (reference sequence). V was trimmed by 6 bases and J by 0 bases, leaving 12 bases between them. Written as DNA, the CDR3 is TGTGCCAGCAGGGGAATTTCGACCTCCTACAATGAGCAGTTCTTC. As protein: CASRGISTSYNEQFF.

The genes are TRBV11-2 and TRBJ2-7, with a tentative D call TRBD1 (5 bases). The CDR3 extends over 12 amino acids. CDR1 is SGHAT, CDR2 FQNNGV, per germline. V lost 6 bases and J lost 6, with 12 bases in between. CDR3 residues: CASSKTASEQYF. For the CDR3, the DNA is TGTGCCAGCAGTAAGACAGCTAGCGAGCAGTACTTC.

This clonotype was counted between two and nine times. The chain employs TRBV29-1 and TRBJ1-2; tentatively, D is TRBD1 (5 bases). Trimming removed 5 bases from V and 11 bases from J, with 15 bases in between. The CDR3 has 11 amino acids. Germline V lookup: CDR1 SQVTM, CDR2 ANQGSEA. CDR3 sequence reads: CSVFQGQGYTF. DNA of the CDR3: TGCAGCGTTTTCCAGGGCCAAGGATACACCTTC.

Ten or more counts support this clonotype. The J gene is TRBJ1-2, the V gene TRBV18, with D perhaps TRBD1 (5 bases). Germline CDR1 reads KGHSH; CDR2 reads LQKENI. This CDR3 is built from 20 residues. V was trimmed by 2 bases and J by 2 bases, leaving 27 bases between them. This chain's CDR3 is CASSPWGFRSGALVNYGYTF. CDR3 DNA sequence: TGTGCCAGCTCACCATGGGGGTTTCGATCCGGCGCCCTGGTAAACTATGGCTACACCTTC.

The table lists this clonotype with a few counts. The chain carries TRBV15 and TRBJ2-5; D remains ambiguous. Germline CDR1 and CDR2: LNHNV and YYDKDF (reference sequence). The germline V and J ends were trimmed by 0 bases and 2 bases, with 10 bases remaining between them. This CDR3 has 15 amino acids. The CDR3 DNA follows: TGTGCCACCAGCAGAGATACAAGAGAACAAGAGACCCAGTACTTC. It codes for CATSRDTREQETQYF.

The chain couples TRBV6-1 to TRBJ1-4; TRBD1 is a possible D gene (6 bases). CDR1 MNHNS and CDR2 SASEGT come from the germline V gene. This CDR3 spans 17 amino acids. The germline V and J ends were trimmed by 2 bases and 4 bases, with 17 bases remaining between them. CDR3 in DNA: TGTGCCAGCAGTGAATACGGGGACATTCCTGGTAATGAAAAACTGTTTTTT. It codes for CASSEYGDIPGNEKLFF.

There are a few counts of this clonotype. J is TRBJ2-3 and V is TRBV7-6; 9 bases are shared with TRBD2. CDR1 SGHVS and CDR2 FNYEAQ come from the germline V gene. CDR3 length: 16 amino acids. With V trimmed by 1 base and J by 5 bases, 7 bases remained unmatched. The CDR3 nucleotides are TGTGCCAGCAGCTTAGTTGCGGGGGGGCCGAAAGATACGCAGTATTTT. Translated, it gives CASSLVAGGPKDTQYF.

This clonotype was observed many times. The rearrangement uses TRBV29-1 and TRBJ2-5; D is unresolved. The CDR3 runs to 12 residues. V shed 6 bases and J shed 2 bases, with 10 bases lying between them. Germline CDR1 SQVTM, CDR2 ANQGSEA. The CDR3 protein is CSVWATQETQYF. Written as DNA, the CDR3 is TGCAGCGTGTGGGCGACTCAAGAGACCCAGTACTTC.

This clonotype was counted only a few times. V is TRBV29-1 and J is TRBJ1-5; 10 nucleotides agree with TRBD1. The junction had 7 bases not matched to a gene; V was cut back by 7 bases and J by 7 bases. Germline values: CDR1 SQVTM, CDR2 ANQGSEA. CDR3 length: 13 amino acids. This CDR3 reads CSAADRGDQPQHF. The DNA of the CDR3 is TGCAGCGCCGCGGACAGGGGGGACCAGCCCCAGCATTTT.

This clonotype was found once. Written as DNA, the CDR3 is TGTGCCAGCAGTTTAGACCACCAAGCAGCCTATAATTCACCCCTCCACTTT. As protein: CASSLDHQAAYNSPLHF. The chain links TRBV28 to TRBJ1-6; D gene unclear. Trimming cost V 2 bases and J 2 bases, with 13 bases left between them. The length of the CDR3 is 17 residues. Looked up from germline, CDR1 is MDHEN and CDR2 is SYDVKM.